The present entry profiles one T cell receptor beta chain with its context. Its matching antigen is unknown. The record originates from a study of T cells in Graves' hyperthyroidism and ophthalmopathy. Study in general: Peripheral blood was collected at initial diagnosis, before any treatment.

V lost 3 bases to trimming and J lost 3 bases; unmatched junction nucleotides: 4. The CDR3 consists of 15 residues. Looked up from germline, CDR1 is KGHDR and CDR2 is SFDVKD. The TCR beta CDR3 regions underwent amplification using RNA transcripts as the source. The HTBI set primed first-round TCR CDR3 RT-PCR. One entry per CDR3 protein, called by TCRdb with MiXCR from the multiplex PCR reads. This sample has about 400,000 distinct CDR3 sequences, with more than 13% found just once. Hyperthyroidism, newly diagnosed and lasting under 2 months, affected patients aged 18 to 65. Points from the study as a whole: Ophthalmopathy was identified by the model a median approximately 6.9 months ahead of onset.

Sequences were obtained from blood. The sequence derives from a woman aged 25 to 39 with Graves' hyperthyroidism. The rearrangement joins TRBV24-1 to TRBJ2-7, with 10 bases matching TRBD2. The CDR3 is CATSDRTSGYYEQYF. The CDR3 DNA reads as TGTGCCACCAGTGATCGGACTAGCGGATACTACGAGCAGTACTTC.